The present T cell receptor beta chain was sequenced within a study of T-cell memory formation after mild COVID-19. Study-level information: Clusters of TCRs were largely donor specific.

Trimming cost V 5 bases and J 3 bases; bases outside gene matches: 10. Germline CDR1 is SGDLS and CDR2 is YYNGEE. The CDR3 extends over 15 amino acids. As to this clonotype: The antigen is unknown.

Study-wide findings and caveats: The pre-infection memory compartment contained some responding clones, suggesting cross-reactive memory joined. Contracting CD4+ clones sat mainly in CM and EM; CD8+ in EMRA.

5'RACE primed at constant segments yielded TCR alpha and TCR beta cDNA libraries bearing sample barcodes and UMIs. TCRdb processed the 5' RACE reads anew with MiXCR; each CDR3 protein has one entry. Of 150,000 or so distinct CDR3 sequences listed, less than 25% were seen once; the top ten hold approximately 25%. This TCR was sampled from an adult woman who had mild COVID-19 (a few samples of this study predate the infection). Cell type and time point are not known. The gene calls are TRBV9 and TRBJ2-7; 8 bases line up with TRBD2. Sequencing used PBMCs or a T cell subset sorted from them (not recorded which). This CDR3 reads CASSQAGATRYEQYF. In DNA, the CDR3 is TGTGCCAGCAGTCAAGCGGGGGCCACCCGCTACGAGCAGTACTTC.